The entry below describes one T cell receptor (beta chain). Its target is not known. The germline gives CDR1 SGHAT, CDR2 FQDESV (reference sequence). This CDR3 is built from 15 residues. The V and J ends lost 3 bases and 5 bases respectively, with 16 bases between them. This sample is part of a study of human thymus T cells. Study outcomes and limitations: Within thymic and blood repertoires, V and J gene usage appeared to be biased. Related studies noted strongly shared thymic repertoires across unrelated people.

Resections from corrective heart surgery supplied the thymus tissue. Immunologically healthy infants in Finland undergoing congenital heart defect surgery were the donors. Data came from immunoSEQ multiplex PCR; TCRdb stores just in-frame clones and leaves some out. The sample contains 78,000 or so clones, around 96% of which appear only once. The rearrangement joins TRBV11-1 to TRBJ2-5, with D perhaps matching TRBD1 (6 bases). The sample consisted of thymus tissue. This clonotype originated in a boy younger than two with a congenital heart defect but otherwise immunologically healthy. The CDR3 loop is CASSFGQGRGETQYF. As DNA, the CDR3 is TGTGCCAGCAGCTTCGGCCAGGGGCGCGGCGAGACCCAGTACTTC.